This TCR beta chain was recovered during a study of blood T cells in healthy people across ages (dated by TCRdb to about 2015). As for the study more broadly: Template switching captured roughly one uniquely barcoded TCR beta cDNA molecule per two T cells in model experiments. Age-related changes in TCR beta repertoire diversity were measured in the study by deep sequencing normalized with unique cDNA molecular identifiers. Donors were grouped into four age groups: young (average 16 years), middle-aged (approximately 41), aged (over 55) and long-lived (around 80). To avoid experimental bias, donors of different ages were distributed randomly across sequencing lanes. The study analyzed two additional independent replicas of 1 million unique cDNA reads from the same blood draw for two donors, one aged 18 to 29 and one aged 80 or older.

Here is what the overall study found, with its caveats: Estimates of total diversity from one million sequenced T cells were regarded as lower bounds and underestimates. A strong correlation was found between observed TCR beta diversity and the percentage of naive T cells measured by flow cytometry. Conclusive comparison of naive and antigen-experienced compartments was prevented by the profiling of bulk unsorted PBMCs. As age increased, observed TCR beta diversity per million T cells dropped in a roughly linear way, and a significant reduction was already evident by age about 40. Donor CMV infection status was unknown, potentially confounding age-related changes in expanded clonotypes. Compared with the aged group, the long-lived group had more naive CD4+ T cells, fewer expanded clones and increased TCR diversity, suggesting age selection.

The sample holds a few counts of this clonotype. Its antigen is not yet known. Base quality data are lacking; no much larger clone is found one base away. There are 19 amino acids in the CDR3, from cysteine to phenylalanine inclusive. Only CDR3 DNA remains: 57 bases, in frame from the first base. Unmatched junction bases come to 14, with V trimmed by 0 bases and J by 5 bases. Per the germline V gene, LGHNA is the CDR1 and YSLEER is the CDR2. Library generation was performed with 5' RACE. Sequenced using an Illumina HiSeq 2500. A second PCR of roughly 7 to 12 cycles was run with a J-beta primer mix and a sample-barcoded 5' primer. A template-switch 5' adaptor carrying 12 random nucleotides introduced a unique molecular identifier onto each TCR beta cDNA molecule. Each sample yielded at least 2.5 million CDR3-containing paired-end reads. First-strand cDNA synthesis was performed from all RNA using the Mint cDNA synthesis kit, with priming by a TRBC-specific oligonucleotide. Following uracil-DNA glycosylase treatment, a first 18-cycle PCR with universal primers M1SS and BC2_uni_R was performed on all cDNA. The authors' analysis ran thus. Normalization of each sample was performed by random selection of 1 million high-quality reads, each carrying a distinct molecular identifier. Instead of being binned into consensus sequences, reads with shared molecular identifiers were discarded. MiTCR, with a Q25 quality threshold and the strictest error-elimination algorithm, was used for CDR3 identification, clonotype clustering and error correction. A nonparametric unseen species model with Euler transformation was used to estimate lower-bound total TCR beta diversity. In TCRdb, the public reads were trimmed at Q25 with fastp and aligned with MiXCR, with productive beta chains retained. Under each unique CDR3 protein, matching rows form one entry showing the most common genes and DNA. TCRdb, not the authors, supplied the V and J calls. The sample yields about 1.8 million distinct CDR3 sequences; 49% were counted once. Of the sample, over 2% falls within the top ten clones.

The 40 or so donors, aged 6 to 90 years, were systemically healthy Caucasian individuals from Russia. Ten milliliters of peripheral blood were drawn from each donor into EDTA-treated Vacutainer tubes. Ficoll-Paque density-gradient centrifugation was used to isolate PBMCs, with at least 7 million per sample. Trizol reagent was used to extract total RNA from PBMCs, with at least 5.5 micrograms per sample. For every donor, an aliquot of PBMCs went through flow cytometry to measure the percentages of naive CD45RAhigh/CD27high T cells. The receptor was derived from a woman aged 40 to 55 in good health. The sequenced sample was blood. The V gene is TRBV4-3 and the J gene is TRBJ2-1, with 9 bases aligning to TRBD1. The CDR3 in this case is CASSQDLLGGTGMNNEQFF. DNA sequence: TGCGCCAGCAGCCAAGATCTATTGGGCGGGACAGGGATGAACAATGAGCAGTTCTTC.